The 14 T cell receptor beta chains listed next were all sequenced from one sample in a study of identical twins (TCRdb year 2016). Receptor amplification or capture employed 5' RACE. Sequencing relied on an Illumina HiSeq 2000. TCRdb reanalyzed the raw reads on its own, using fastp at Q25 for trimming and MiXCR for clone calling, and kept in-frame beta chains. Entries that share a CDR3 protein sequence are merged under the most common genes and DNA. Recorded for this sample are about 1.7 million distinct CDR3 sequences; about 32% of them occurred a single time. Over 0.25% of the sample is taken by the ten largest. The specimen sequenced was cord blood. These receptors came from a newborn girl in good health.

This chain connects TRBV11-1 to TRBJ1-4; D uncertain. Germline values: CDR1 SGHAT, CDR2 FQDESV (reference sequence). CDR3 length: 14 amino acids. Between the trimmed V and J ends, which lost 6 bases and 2 bases, there was a span of 10 bases. CDR3 DNA sequence: TGTGCCAGCAGTACGAGAGCCACTAATGAAAAACTGTTTTTT. Translation: CASSTRATNEKLFF. Drawing the rest from reference TRBV11-1 and TRBJ1-4, the complete variable domain is EAEVAQSPRYKITEKSQAVAFWCDPISGHATLYWYRQILGQGPELLVQFQDESVVDDSQLPKDRFSAERLKGVDSTLKIQPAELGDSAMYLCASSTRATNEKLFFGSGTQLSVL.

For this clonotype: This sequence may be a read error, since a much larger clone differs from it by one base. The J gene is TRBJ2-1, the V gene TRBV12-3 or TRBV12-4, with unresolved D. The CDR3 runs 14 residues. V lost 1 base and J lost 10, with 14 bases in between. The CDR3 spells CASSLGVGPYEQFF. DNA of the CDR3: TGTGCCAGCAGTTTAGGGGTTGGACCCTACGAGCAGTTCTTC.

This clonotype was seen more than once but under ten times. The rearrangement uses TRBV20-1 and TRBJ2-3, with 9 bases that match TRBD2. The germline gives CDR1 DFQATT, CDR2 SNEGSKA (reference sequence). V was clipped by 0 bases and J by 3 bases; unmatched bases: 4. This CDR3 comprises 15 residues. The CDR3 DNA sequence: TGCAGTGCTAGAGAAGCGGGGGGAGGGACAGATACGCAGTATTTT. It is translated as CSAREAGGGTDTQYF.

This clonotype has more than one count but fewer than ten. The chain joins TRBV10-3 to TRBJ2-7; D assignment may be TRBD1 or TRBD2 (5 bases each). This CDR3 has 14 amino acids. V gave up 0 bases and J gave up 5 bases, with 11 bases separating them. CDR1 is ENHRY, CDR2 SYGVKD, per germline. DNA of the CDR3: TGTGCCATCAGTGAGTCTATGGGGGTCCACGAGCAGTACTTC. This gives the protein CAISESMGVHEQYF.

This clonotype appeared a few times. V usage is TRBV27 and J usage is TRBJ2-3; D is undetermined. V lost 1 base, J lost 2 bases, and 10 bases lay in between. From germline, CDR1 is MNHEY and CDR2 SMNVEV (reference sequence). This CDR3 has 15 amino acids. As DNA, the CDR3 is TGTGCCAGCAGTTTATACGGGCTACCCACAGATACGCAGTATTTT. This gives the protein CASSLYGLPTDTQYF.

There are a few counts of this clonotype. The rearrangement joins TRBV13 to TRBJ2-3, with 14 bases matching TRBD2. CDR1 and CDR2 (germline): PRHDT, FYEKMQ (reference sequence). The CDR3 totals 20 residues. V shed 3 bases, J shed 0 bases, and the junction held 11 bases outside the gene matches. The CDR3 DNA sequence: TGTGCCAGCAGCTTGCGGAAGACTAGCGGGGGGGACGATAGCACAGATACGCAGTATTTT. Amino acids: CASSLRKTSGGDDSTDTQYF.

The V and J genes are TRBV11-3 and TRBJ1-1; 9 bases are a match to TRBD1. The CDR3 covers 13 residues. Looked up from germline, CDR1 is SGHNT and CDR2 is YENEEA. J was trimmed by 12 bases and V by 0 bases; bases with no gene match: 5. CDR3 DNA: TGTGCCAGCAGCTTAGATGGGACAGGGAAAACTTTCTTT. Protein: CASSLDGTGKTFF.

The CDR3 sequence: CASSQRVYPMAGGSKNIQYF. CDR3 bases: TGTGCCAGCAGCCAACGGGTATACCCAATGGCGGGGGGGTCCAAAAACATTCAGTACTTC. The J gene is TRBJ2-4, the V gene TRBV4-2; 9 bases map to TRBD2. In germline, CDR1 is LGHNA, CDR2 YNFKEQ. The CDR3 spans 20 residues. The junction had 16 bases not matched to a gene; V was cut back by 2 bases and J by 2 bases.

This chain connects TRBV20-1 to TRBJ1-1; D is ambiguous. The CDR3 runs to 13 residues. V lost 3 bases, J lost 3 bases, and 11 bases lay in between. Germline lookup yields CDR1 DFQATT and CDR2 SNEGSKA (reference sequence). CDR3 protein: CSASSRRHTEAFF. DNA for the CDR3: TGCAGTGCTAGCAGTAGGAGGCACACTGAAGCTTTCTTT.

With respect to this clonotype: This may be a read error, as it is one base from a much larger clone. The rearrangement uses TRBV29-1 and TRBJ1-1; 7 nucleotides line up with TRBD1. CDR1 SQVTM and CDR2 ANQGSEA come from the germline V gene. The CDR3 is made up of 13 amino acids. The V segment lost 3 bases and the J segment 1 base; nucleotides outside the gene matches: 2. The CDR3 sequence: CSVEAGGNTEAFF. CDR3 nucleotide sequence: TGCAGCGTTGAGGCAGGGGGGAACACTGAAGCTTTCTTT.

The chain employs TRBV4-1 and TRBJ1-5, with a weak D call TRBD1 (6 bases). This CDR3 region has 17 residues. The V and J ends lost 5 bases and 0 bases respectively, with 17 bases between them. The germline CDR1 and CDR2 sequences are MGHRA and YSYEKL. The CDR3 region is CASSERSIQGSNQPQHF. The CDR3 bases are TGCGCCAGCAGCGAAAGATCTATACAGGGTAGCAATCAGCCCCAGCATTTT.

This rearrangement joins TRBV20-1 to TRBJ2-3, with D maybe TRBD1 (6 bases). The CDR3 totals 15 residues. V was pared by 3 bases and J by 1 base, with 14 bases between. From germline, CDR1 is DFQATT and CDR2 SNEGSKA (reference sequence). The CDR3, as DNA: TGCAGTGCTAGCCCTCCTGCAGGGGGCACAGATACGCAGTATTTT. Translating it yields CSASPPAGGTDTQYF.

This clonotype was observed a handful of times. The chain employs TRBV9 and TRBJ2-5; unclear D gene. V gave up 0 bases and J gave up 3 bases, with 15 bases separating them. Germline assignment: CDR1 SGDLS and CDR2 YYNGEE. This CDR3 region has 16 residues. In DNA form, the CDR3 reads TGTGCCAGCAGCGTAGGGGGTTTAGCCCTAAAAGAGACCCAGTACTTC. Translating gives CASSVGGLALKETQYF.

This clonotype appeared a few times. As DNA, the CDR3 is TGCAGTGCTAGAGATAGGTCTAGCGGGGGGCAAGAGACCCAGTACTTC. The encoded protein is CSARDRSSGGQETQYF. V usage is TRBV20-1 and J usage is TRBJ2-5; 11 nucleotides agree with TRBD2. The CDR3 is 16 amino acids. Germline CDR1 and CDR2: DFQATT and SNEGSKA (reference sequence). J was trimmed by 2 bases and V by 0 bases; bases with no gene match: 5.